The next 18 T cell receptor beta chains were all read from a single sample in a study of T cells after yellow fever vaccination. TCRdb re-called the 5' RACE reads with MiXCR, one entry per CDR3 protein. The data contain about 370,000 distinct CDR3 sequences, approximately 10% of them singletons. The material was PBMCs, obtained on the day of the first yellow fever vaccination. The source of these receptors is a man aged 18 to 29 who received the YFV17D yellow fever vaccine.

The sample holds a few counts of this clonotype. The chain links TRBV6-2 or TRBV6-3 to TRBJ1-1, with D tentatively TRBD1 (5 bases). The CDR3 runs to 16 residues. Germline V gene sequence: CDR1 MNHEY, CDR2 SVGEGT. V lost 10 bases, J lost 0 bases, and 21 bases lay in between. The CDR3 DNA reads TGTGCCACCGCGCACAGGACGTCTTGGGTGAACACTGAAGCTTTCTTT. It codes for CATAHRTSWVNTEAFF.

V gene TRBV29-1 combines with J gene TRBJ2-1, with 7 nucleotides matching TRBD1. Per germline, CDR1 SQVTM and CDR2 ANQGSEA. V shed 6 bases and J 8 bases; nucleotides not matched to a gene: 13. The CDR3 covers 14 residues. The CDR3 protein is CSVRQGPRDDEQFF. CDR3 in DNA: TGCAGCGTCCGACAGGGCCCGAGGGATGATGAGCAGTTCTTC.

This clonotype was detected only a few times. The chain is built from TRBV7-9 and TRBJ2-7; D is ambiguous. CDR3 length equals 12 residues. Trimming shortened V by 7 bases and J by 3 bases, and 10 bases separated the two germline ends. Germline values: CDR1 SEHNR, CDR2 FQNEAQ (reference sequence). CDR3 protein: CASTASGYEQYF. Written as DNA, the CDR3 is TGTGCCAGCACCGCATCGGGCTACGAGCAGTACTTC.

This clonotype was detected ten times or more. V gene TRBV4-3 combines with J gene TRBJ1-2, with unresolved D. The V end was cut by 4 bases, the J end by 4 bases, with 22 bases between. Germline V gene data show CDR1 as LGHNA and CDR2 as YSLEER. This CDR3 contains 17 residues. The CDR3 DNA reads as TGCGCCAGCAGCCCTAGCAGGTCGCCTGGTGTGGTCTATGGCTACACCTTC. This encodes CASSPSRSPGVVYGYTF.

This clonotype has more than one count but fewer than ten. V is TRBV20-1 and J is TRBJ2-3, with D possibly being TRBD2 (7 bases). The V end lost 7 bases, the J end lost 5 bases, and 19 bases lay between the germline ends. This CDR3 contains 14 residues. The germline gives CDR1 DFQATT, CDR2 SNEGSKA (reference sequence). The CDR3: CSVNNNREGDTQYF. CDR3 DNA: TGCAGTGTTAACAATAACAGGGAGGGAGATACGCAGTATTTT.

This chain links TRBV15 with TRBJ1-2; 9 positions match TRBD1. This CDR3 has 17 residues. Germline V gene data show CDR1 as LNHNV and CDR2 as YYDKDF (reference sequence). Germline trimming cut 0 bases from V and 4 bases from J; bases unmatched to any gene: 9. The DNA for the CDR3 is TGTGCCACCAGCAGAGAACTAGCCGGGACAGGGAGCTATGGCTACACCTTC. Protein product: CATSRELAGTGSYGYTF.

This clonotype has more than one count but fewer than ten. The chain is built from TRBV6-1 and TRBJ1-5; D possibly corresponds to TRBD1 (6 bases). Germline V lookup: CDR1 MNHNS, CDR2 SASEGT. Trimming removed 5 bases at V and 5 bases at J, with 16 bases between. The CDR3 is 15 residues long. The CDR3 region has the DNA TGTGCCAGCAGTCTTGGACAGACGATATATCAGCCCCAGCATTTT. Amino acids: CASSLGQTIYQPQHF.

This clonotype was found a few times. The chain has TRBV29-1 and TRBJ1-5, with 10 bases fitting TRBD1. This CDR3 is 14 amino acids long. The V and J ends lost 6 bases and 2 bases, in that order; junction bases with no gene match: 4. Germline CDR1 SQVTM, CDR2 ANQGSEA. The CDR3 here is CSVATGGGNQPQHF. CDR3 nucleotides: TGCAGCGTGGCGACAGGGGGCGGCAATCAGCCCCAGCATTTT. The full variable domain, in which reference TRBV29-1 and TRBJ1-5 provide the parts outside the CDR3, is SAVISQKPSRDICQRGTSLTIQCQVDSQVTMMFWYRQQPGQSLTLIATANQGSEATYESGFVIDKFPISRPNLTFSTLTVSNMSPEDSSIYLCSVATGGGNQPQHFGDGTRLSIL.

This clonotype turned up a few times. The chain couples TRBV28 to TRBJ2-5; D gene unclear. V lost 7 bases and J lost 7, with 13 bases in between. This CDR3 spans 12 amino acids. Germline V lookup: CDR1 MDHEN, CDR2 SYDVKM. CDR3 protein: CASNDPFRTQYF. CDR3 DNA: TGTGCCAGCAATGATCCCTTTCGGACCCAGTACTTC.

This chain joins TRBV20-1 and TRBJ2-5; D is perhaps TRBD2 (5 bases). The CDR3 contains 14 residues. Germline V lookup: CDR1 DFQATT, CDR2 SNEGSKA (reference sequence). V lost 3 bases and J lost 2, with 13 bases in between. CDR3 sequence: CSASLLRGQETQYF. The CDR3, as DNA: TGCAGTGCTAGTCTGCTCCGGGGACAAGAGACCCAGTACTTC.

The rearrangement uses TRBV18 and TRBJ2-5; no reliable D call. Germline-derived CDR1 and CDR2 are KGHSH and LQKENI. The CDR3 is 16 amino acids. V lost 3 bases, J lost 2 bases, and 16 bases lay in between. CDR3 in DNA: TGTGCCAGCTCACCCGGAAGCCCAAGGCTACAAGAGACCCAGTACTTC. Residues: CASSPGSPRLQETQYF.

This rearrangement joins TRBV7-9 to TRBJ1-5; 9 bases map to TRBD1. Trimming cost V 4 bases and J 4 bases; bases outside gene matches: 5. The CDR3 runs 15 residues. Germline V CDR1 and CDR2: SEHNR, FQNEAQ (reference sequence). The CDR3 coding sequence is TGTGCCAGCAGCTCCGGGACAGGGATTAATCAGCCCCAGCATTTT. It codes for CASSSGTGINQPQHF.

This clonotype has more than one count but fewer than ten. The CDR3 sequence: CASSLDQANYGYTF. The CDR3 DNA is TGCGCCAGCAGCTTGGATCAAGCTAACTATGGCTACACCTTC. V usage is TRBV5-1 and J usage is TRBJ1-2, with D uncertain. Germline loops: CDR1 SGHRS, CDR2 YFSETQ. V shed 0 bases and J shed 0 bases, with 6 bases lying between them. The CDR3 is made up of 14 amino acids.

This chain connects TRBV6-2 or TRBV6-3 to TRBJ1-2; D unresolved. V was clipped by 2 bases and J by 1 base, with 5 bases between them. CDR1 is MNHEY and CDR2 is SVGEGT in the germline V gene. This CDR3 spans 13 amino acids. The CDR3 DNA reads as TGTGCCAGCAGTTACGGAATTAACTATGGCTACACCTTC. Translated: CASSYGINYGYTF.

As concerns this clonotype: The junction and the germline gene differ at one end; a read error may be behind it. The chain recombines TRBV20-1 with TRBJ2-5; 9 bases line up with TRBD1. The CDR3 consists of 16 residues. Germline V lookup: CDR1 DFQATT, CDR2 SNEGSKA (reference sequence). Written as DNA, the CDR3 is TGCTGTGCTAGAGAGGGAACAGGGGGCTTGAGCCCGACCCAGTACTTC. This codes for CCAREGTGGLSPTQYF.

The genes are TRBV20-1 and TRBJ2-3; D ambiguous. Trimming stripped 1 base from V and 0 bases from J, with 11 bases between. There are 15 residues in the CDR3. Germline V lookup: CDR1 DFQATT, CDR2 SNEGSKA (reference sequence). Written as DNA, the CDR3 is TGCAGTGCTAGAGTGGCGGAGCCTAGCACAGATACGCAGTATTTT. It translates to CSARVAEPSTDTQYF.

There are a few counts of this clonotype. The gene calls are TRBV6-1 and TRBJ1-2; D is perhaps TRBD1 (5 bases). Germline lookup yields CDR1 MNHNS and CDR2 SASEGT. The CDR3 consists of 17 residues. Trimming cost V 1 base and J 0 bases, with 15 bases left between them. CDR3 bases: TGTGCCAGCAGTGAAGGGATTGGGGCCCTAGCTAACTATGGCTACACCTTC. It encodes CASSEGIGALANYGYTF.

The chain has TRBV6-5 and TRBJ2-6; weak D call: TRBD2 (6 bases). Trimming took off 2 bases at V and 8 bases at J, with 10 bases between the two ends. This CDR3 has 14 amino acids. Germline CDR1 and CDR2: MNHEY and SVGAGI. The CDR3: CASSYAGGTNVLTF. The DNA for the CDR3 is TGTGCCAGCAGTTACGCTGGCGGGACCAACGTCCTGACTTTC.